A single sample is the source of the 5 T cell receptor beta chains below, sequenced in a study of cytomegalovirus exposure and HLA in healthy donors. PCR employed 60 Vbeta and 13 Jbeta primers. Produced via immunoSEQ multiplex PCR; TCRdb's table is partial and in-frame only. Here the sample spans roughly 140,000 clones, around 83% being singletons. Input material: PBMCs. The receptors were sampled from a woman younger than 35 in good health and CMV-seronegative.

The gene calls are TRBV2 and TRBJ2-1; TRBD2 might be the D (5 bases). V gave up 7 bases and J gave up 8 bases, with 12 bases separating them. The CDR3 spans 12 residues. CDR1 is SNHLY, CDR2 FYNNEI, per germline. The chain's CDR3 is CASKRGSDEQFF. The CDR3 DNA reads TGTGCCAGCAAAAGAGGGTCGGATGAGCAGTTCTTC. Variable domain in full (rest from reference TRBV2 and TRBJ2-1): EPEVTQTPSHQVTQMGQEVILRCVPISNHLYFYWYRQILGQKVEFLVSFYNNEISEKSEIFDDQFSVERPDGSNFTLKIRSTKLEDSAMYFCASKRGSDEQFFGPGTRLTVL.

This clone was seen just once. The rearrangement joins TRBV30 to TRBJ2-5, with 7 bases that match TRBD1. V gave up 2 bases and J gave up 4 bases; unmatched junction bases: 13. The CDR3 is made up of 16 amino acids. Looked up from germline, CDR1 is GTSNPN and CDR2 is SVGIG (reference sequence). The CDR3 loop is CAWSSTGLKVGETQYF. CDR3 in DNA: TGTGCCTGGAGTTCGACAGGGTTGAAGGTCGGAGAGACCCAGTACTTC.

The chain carries TRBV7-3 and TRBJ1-1, with 10 positions matching TRBD1. The CDR3 sequence is 14 residues long. The junction had 4 bases not matched to a gene; V was cut back by 5 bases and J by 4 bases. Germline CDR1 is SGHTA and CDR2 is FQGTGA. The CDR3 DNA is TGTGCCAGCAGCAAGGACAGGGGGAGCACTGAAGCTTTCTTT. It encodes CASSKDRGSTEAFF.

The rearrangement uses TRBV29-1 and TRBJ1-1; D possibly corresponds to TRBD1 (5 bases). CDR3 length equals 13 residues. Germline V lookup: CDR1 SQVTM, CDR2 ANQGSEA. V lost 4 bases to trimming and J lost 4 bases, with 13 bases between them. The CDR3 nucleotides are TGCAGCGTTGCCACAGGCAGGAGCACTGAAGCTTTCTTT. This codes for CSVATGRSTEAFF.

The table lists this clone with a count of one. This sequence joins TRBV2 and TRBJ1-6; D may be TRBD1 (6 bases). The CDR3 loop spans 13 amino acids. With 8 bases removed from V and 8 bases from J, the gap between germline ends came to 13 bases. CDR1 is SNHLY and CDR2 is FYNNEI in the germline V gene. The CDR3 DNA reads TGTGCCAGCGATCGACAGGCCGATTCACCCCTCCACTTT. Amino acids: CASDRQADSPLHF. The complete variable domain, with remaining parts taken from reference TRBV2 and TRBJ1-6, reads EPEVTQTPSHQVTQMGQEVILRCVPISNHLYFYWYRQILGQKVEFLVSFYNNEISEKSEIFDDQFSVERPDGSNFTLKIRSTKLEDSAMYFCASDRQADSPLHFGNGTRLTVT.